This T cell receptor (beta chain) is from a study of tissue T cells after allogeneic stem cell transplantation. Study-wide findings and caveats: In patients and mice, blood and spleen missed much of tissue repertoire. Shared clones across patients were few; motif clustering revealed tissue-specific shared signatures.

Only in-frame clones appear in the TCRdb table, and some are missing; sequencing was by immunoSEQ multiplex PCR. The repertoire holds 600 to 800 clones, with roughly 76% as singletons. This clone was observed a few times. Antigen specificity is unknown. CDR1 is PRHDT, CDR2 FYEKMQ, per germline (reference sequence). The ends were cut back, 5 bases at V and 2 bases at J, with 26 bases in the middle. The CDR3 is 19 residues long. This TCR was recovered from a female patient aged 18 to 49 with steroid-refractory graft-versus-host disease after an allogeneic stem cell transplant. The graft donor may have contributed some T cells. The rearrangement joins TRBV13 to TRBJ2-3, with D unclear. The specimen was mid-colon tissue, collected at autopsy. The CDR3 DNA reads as TGTGCCAGCAGCCAAGCCACCACTTGGACGCCTTTTTCCACAGATACGCAGTATTTT. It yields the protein CASSQATTWTPFSTDTQYF.